The 26 T cell receptor beta chains below were found in one sample sequenced in a study of CD8+CD57+ T cells in acquired aplastic anemia. TCR beta VDJ and CDR3 profiling used genomic DNA as template. MiXCR was run by TCRdb on the reads, yielding one entry per CDR3 protein. The profile shows about 250,000 distinct CDR3 sequences, approximately 45% of them singletons. All patients picked for sequencing had shown, by flow cytometry, an expansion of CD8+CD57+ cells. Sequencing used sorted CD4+, CD8+, or CD8+CD57+ T cells (not recorded which) from PBMCs. These receptors were taken from a human donor with aplastic anemia.

This clonotype was detected many times. This chain links TRBV15 with TRBJ2-3, with 7 nucleotides matching TRBD2. The V segment lost 0 bases and the J segment 1 base; nucleotides outside the gene matches: 7. The CDR3 spans 17 residues. The germline V gene encodes CDR1 LNHNV and CDR2 YYDKDF (reference sequence). In nucleotides, the CDR3 is TGTGCCACCAGCAGAGATGTTATTACTAGCGGCACAGATACGCAGTATTTT. Translated, it gives CATSRDVITSGTDTQYF.

In the case of this clonotype: A much larger clonotype is one base distant, so this may be a read error. The V gene is TRBV7-2, the J gene TRBJ2-7; 10 nucleotides line up with TRBD2. CDR1 is SGHTA and CDR2 is FQGNSA in the germline V gene. This CDR3 is built from 15 residues. Losses at the gene ends were 5 bases for V and 4 bases for J; bases not matched to a gene: 8. The CDR3 loop reads CASSAQRGGGYEQYF. CDR3 nucleotides: TGTGCCAGCAGCGCCCAGCGGGGGGGCGGGTACGAGCAGTACTTC.

This clonotype was recorded at least ten times. The chain has TRBV14 and TRBJ1-5; D call uncertain. V lost 3 bases to trimming and J lost 8 bases, with 11 bases between them. CDR1 and CDR2 from the germline V gene are SGHDN and FVKESK. CDR3 size: 13 residues. As DNA, the CDR3 is TGTGCCAGCAGCCAGGGCATAATGGAGCCCCAGCATTTT. This gives the protein CASSQGIMEPQHF.

The gene calls are TRBV7-8 and TRBJ2-7; D is unclear. The CDR3 length is 14 residues. Germline V gene data show CDR1 as SGHVS and CDR2 as FQNEAQ. Trimming removed 2 bases from V and 2 bases from J, with 10 bases in between. The CDR3 reads CASSLQTSTYEQYF. DNA of the CDR3: TGTGCCAGCAGCTTACAGACAAGCACCTACGAGCAGTACTTC.

At least ten counts were recorded for this clonotype. The rearrangement uses TRBV24-1 and TRBJ2-1; TRBD1 might be the D (5 bases). Germline V CDR1 and CDR2: KGHDR, SFDVKD. V lost 2 bases and J 4 bases, leaving 17 bases between the germline ends. The CDR3 is made up of 17 amino acids. The CDR3 is CATSDSQSRVFYNEQFF. The CDR3 nucleotides are TGTGCCACCAGTGATTCGCAGAGCAGGGTTTTTTACAATGAGCAGTTCTTC.

With regard to this clonotype: This is likely a read error, given that the CDR3 carries no conserved phenylalanine or tryptophan at its end. The chain recombines TRBV9 with TRBJ2-6, with no clear D. CDR3 length equals 16 residues. V lost 3 bases and J 0 bases, leaving 10 bases between the germline ends. The germline V gene encodes CDR1 SGDLS and CDR2 YYNGEE. The CDR3 loop is CASSADASSGANVLTS. For the CDR3, the DNA is TGTGCCAGCAGCGCAGATGCGTCCTCTGGGGCCAACGTCCTGACTTCC.

This chain uses TRBV10-2 with TRBJ2-4, with D tentatively TRBD1 or TRBD2 (5 bases each). Germline V CDR1 and CDR2: WSHSY, SAAADI. With 2 bases removed from V and 12 bases from J, the gap between germline ends came to 14 bases. The CDR3 runs 13 residues. The CDR3 reads CASSERGDATQYF. CDR3 DNA sequence: TGCGCCAGCAGTGAGAGAGGGGATGCGACTCAGTACTTC.

This clonotype was counted many times. This chain links TRBV19 with TRBJ1-5; D is possibly TRBD1 (6 bases). Trimming removed 9 bases at V and 0 bases at J, with 18 bases between. The CDR3 is 16 amino acids. Germline loops: CDR1 LNHDA, CDR2 SQIVND (reference sequence). The CDR3 sequence: CARLGQWGYSNQPQHF. The CDR3, as DNA: TGTGCCAGACTTGGACAGTGGGGGTATAGCAATCAGCCCCAGCATTTT.

CDR3 DNA sequence: TGCAGTGCTACCCAATGGGAGACCCAGGGGACTGTTGGCTACACCTTC. This gives the protein CSATQWETQGTVGYTF. J is TRBJ1-2 and V is TRBV20-1; D is possibly TRBD1 (6 bases). Germline V CDR1 and CDR2: DFQATT, SNEGSKA (reference sequence). This CDR3 is 16 amino acids long. The ends were cut back, 4 bases at V and 7 bases at J, with 25 bases in the middle.

The rearrangement links TRBV20-1 to TRBJ1-5; no definite D call. Germline-derived CDR1 and CDR2 are DFQATT and SNEGSKA (reference sequence). The ends were cut back, 3 bases at V and 1 base at J, with 10 bases in the middle. The length of the CDR3 is 14 residues. The CDR3 DNA is TGCAGTGCTAGTTCCCCAGGAAGCAATCAGCCCCAGCATTTT. Its translation is CSASSPGSNQPQHF.

This clonotype was found a few times. The genes are TRBV2 and TRBJ2-3; 7 bases align to TRBD2. CDR3 size: 15 residues. V dropped 5 bases and J dropped 2; count of bases not matched to a gene: 7. The germline V gene encodes CDR1 SNHLY and CDR2 FYNNEI. The CDR3: CASSLRTRSTDTQYF. The CDR3, as DNA: TGTGCCAGCAGTCTCCGGACTAGGTCCACAGATACGCAGTATTTT.

This clonotype has more than one count but fewer than ten. V gene TRBV27 combines with J gene TRBJ2-5, with D possibly matching TRBD1 (5 bases). CDR1 is MNHEY and CDR2 is SMNVEV in the germline V gene (reference sequence). This CDR3 comprises 14 residues. V lost 2 bases and J 2 bases, leaving 9 bases between the germline ends. The CDR3 sequence: CASSLGRAQETQYF. Written as DNA, the CDR3 is TGTGCCAGCAGTTTAGGCAGGGCACAAGAGACCCAGTACTTC.

The genes are TRBV20-1 and TRBJ1-2; a possible D gene is TRBD1 (5 bases). From germline, CDR1 is DFQATT and CDR2 SNEGSKA (reference sequence). Trimming removed 0 bases from V and 4 bases from J, with 15 bases in between. The CDR3 is made up of 15 amino acids. CDR3 in amino acids: CSARDGGENAYGYTF. In nucleotides, the CDR3 is TGCAGTGCTAGAGATGGAGGGGAGAATGCCTATGGCTACACCTTC.

The chain joins TRBV7-8 to TRBJ1-1; D possibly corresponds to TRBD1 (5 bases). Germline V CDR1 and CDR2: SGHVS, FQNEAQ. V lost 7 bases and J lost 10, with 16 bases in between. The CDR3 covers 12 residues. Written as DNA, the CDR3 is TGTGCCAGCATCGCAGGGAGGGGCGCAGCTTTCTTT. Protein sequence: CASIAGRGAAFF.

In its sample, this clonotype was seen many times. The rearrangement links TRBV7-6 to TRBJ1-1; tentatively, D is TRBD1 (5 bases). Trimming took 6 bases from V and 2 from J, leaving 16 bases between them. This CDR3 is built from 15 residues. Per germline, CDR1 SGHVS and CDR2 FNYEAQ. CDR3: CASSLEGRGNTEAFF. CDR3 in DNA: TGTGCCAGCAGTTTGGAGGGGCGGGGAAACACTGAAGCTTTCTTT.

This clonotype was detected a few times. The V gene is TRBV10-3, the J gene TRBJ2-7; TRBD1 might be the D (5 bases). Germline V CDR1 and CDR2: ENHRY, SYGVKD. Trimming took off 6 bases at V and 2 bases at J, with 14 bases between the two ends. The length of the CDR3 is 14 residues. The CDR3 sequence is CAIRELDKPYEQYF. CDR3 DNA: TGTGCCATCAGGGAGCTGGACAAGCCCTACGAGCAGTACTTC.

The CDR3 is CASSVAGQRGQETQYF. CDR3 nucleotide sequence: TGTGCCAGCAGTGTCGCGGGACAGAGGGGGCAAGAGACCCAGTACTTC. This chain connects TRBV2 to TRBJ2-5; D might be TRBD1 (7 bases). The CDR3 runs to 16 residues. The V end was cut by 4 bases, the J end by 2 bases, with 17 bases between. Germline V gene lookup returns CDR1 SNHLY and CDR2 FYNNEI.

Points on this clonotype: A much larger clone is a single base away; this may be a read error. Since no conserved phenylalanine or tryptophan closes the CDR3, a read error is the likely cause. The genes are TRBV2 and TRBJ2-5; D is ambiguous. The CDR3 consists of 13 residues. Germline CDR1 SNHLY, CDR2 FYNNEI. V was clipped by 6 bases and J by 1 base, with 9 bases between them. The CDR3 DNA follows: TGTGCCAGCAGCCCCCCCACCCAAGAGACCCAGTACCTC. This translates into CASSPPTQETQYL.

The sample holds many counts of this clonotype. This chain links TRBV15 with TRBJ2-7; D uncertain. The CDR3 extends over 15 amino acids. Germline assignment: CDR1 LNHNV and CDR2 YYDKDF (reference sequence). The V and J ends lost 0 bases and 2 bases respectively, with 11 bases between them. The CDR3 DNA is TGTGCCACCAGCAGAGATCGCCTTGTACCCTACGAGCAGTACTTC. Residues: CATSRDRLVPYEQYF.

V usage is TRBV20-1 and J usage is TRBJ2-7; 12 nucleotides match TRBD1. Looked up from germline, CDR1 is DFQATT and CDR2 is SNEGSKA (reference sequence). This CDR3 contains 14 residues. The V gene end was trimmed by 4 bases and the J gene end by 5 bases; junction bases not matched to a gene: 6. CDR3 nucleotide sequence: TGCAGTGCTACCTGGGACAGGGGGCGACACGAGCAGTACTTC. Translated: CSATWDRGRHEQYF.

For this clonotype: A much more abundant neighbour one base away suggests this may be a read error. This chain uses TRBV11-2 with TRBJ1-1; 9 bases fit TRBD1. V was pared by 6 bases and J by 5 bases, with 10 bases of the junction left unmatched. CDR1 and CDR2 from the germline V gene are SGHAT and FQNNGV. The length of the CDR3 is 15 residues. CDR3 residues: CASSRRGQGKTEAFF. The DNA of the CDR3 is TGTGCCAGCAGTAGAAGGGGACAGGGAAAAACTGAAGCTTTCTTT.

The rearrangement joins TRBV12-3 or TRBV12-4 to TRBJ2-5; possibly TRBD1 for D (5 bases). Trimming cost V 3 bases and J 1 base, with 12 bases left between them. The CDR3 loop spans 15 amino acids. DNA for the CDR3: TGTGCCAGCAGTTTTGGGGCGCTGGTCCAAGAGACCCAGTACTTC. Its protein is CASSFGALVQETQYF.

The chain recombines TRBV20-1 with TRBJ2-7; 11 bases map to TRBD2. Germline CDR1 is DFQATT and CDR2 is SNEGSKA (reference sequence). The CDR3 is made up of 15 amino acids. Germline trimming cut 8 bases from V and 3 bases from J; bases unmatched to any gene: 12. CDR3 nucleotide sequence: TGCAGTACCACGGGACTAGCGGTGGATGACTACGAGCAGTACTTC. Translated, it gives CSTTGLAVDDYEQYF.

This chain links TRBV7-3 with TRBJ2-5; no reliable D call. There are 13 residues in the CDR3. V lost 4 bases and J 1 base, leaving 7 bases between the germline ends. The germline CDR1 and CDR2 sequences are SGHTA and FQGTGA. The CDR3 nucleotides are TGTGCCAGCAGCTCCCCACCCCAAGAGACCCAGTACTTC. Translating gives CASSSPPQETQYF.

This clonotype was seen a single time. The V gene is TRBV6-4, the J gene TRBJ1-4; a weak D match, TRBD1 (5 bases). Germline V gene sequence: CDR1 MRHNA, CDR2 SNTAGT. V was shortened by 4 bases and J by 15 bases, with 15 bases between the two germline ends. This CDR3 spans 12 amino acids. CDR3 protein: CASSAETGVVFF. The CDR3 DNA reads TGTGCCAGCAGTGCTGAGACGGGGGTAGTGTTTTTT.

The CDR3 spells CASSRSGTGESSPLHF. CDR3 in DNA: TGTGCCAGCAGCCGAAGCGGGACAGGGGAGAGTTCACCCCTCCACTTT. V usage is TRBV7-9 and J usage is TRBJ1-6; 10 positions agree with TRBD1. The CDR3 is made up of 16 amino acids. In germline, CDR1 is SEHNR, CDR2 FQNEAQ (reference sequence). The junction had 10 bases not matched to a gene; V was cut back by 5 bases and J by 9 bases.